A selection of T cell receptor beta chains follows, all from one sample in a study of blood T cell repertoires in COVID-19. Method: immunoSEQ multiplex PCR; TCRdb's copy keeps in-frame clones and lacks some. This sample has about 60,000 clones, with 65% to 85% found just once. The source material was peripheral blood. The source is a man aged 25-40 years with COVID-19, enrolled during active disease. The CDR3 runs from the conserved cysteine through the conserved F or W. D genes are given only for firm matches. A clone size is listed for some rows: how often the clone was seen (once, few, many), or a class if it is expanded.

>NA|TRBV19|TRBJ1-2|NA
CASSLGRRAGYTF
TGTGCCAGTAGTCTGGGCCGCCGAGCTGGCTACACCTTC
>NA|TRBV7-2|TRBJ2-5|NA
CASSRQGGPGETQYF
TGTGCCAGCTCCCGGCAGGGAGGCCCTGGAGAGACCCAGTACTTC
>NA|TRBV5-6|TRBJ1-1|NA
CASVVGQGTFGTEAFF
TGTGCCAGCGTGGTCGGGCAGGGGACGTTTGGCACTGAAGCTTTCTTT
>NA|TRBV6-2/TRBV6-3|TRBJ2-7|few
CASSHSVQVSYEQYF
TGTGCCAGCAGCCATTCGGTACAGGTTTCCTACGAGCAGTACTTC
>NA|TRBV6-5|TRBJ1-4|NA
CASRRTETTNEKLFF
TGTGCCAGCAGAAGGACAGAGACAACTAATGAAAAACTGTTTTTT
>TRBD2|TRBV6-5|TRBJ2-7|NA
CASSYSLAGVNEQYF
TGTGCCAGCAGTTACTCCCTAGCGGGAGTAAACGAGCAGTACTTC
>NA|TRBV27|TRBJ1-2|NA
CASSSRDGGLGYTF
TGTGCCAGCAGTTCCCGGGACGGGGGATTGGGCTACACCTTC
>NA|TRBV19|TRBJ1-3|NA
CASSLSSVSGNTIYF
TGTGCCAGTAGTCTGAGTTCTGTCTCTGGAAACACCATATATTTT
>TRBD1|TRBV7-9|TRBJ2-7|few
CASSSDRARQYF
TGTGCCAGCAGCTCGGACAGGGCCCGGCAGTACTTC
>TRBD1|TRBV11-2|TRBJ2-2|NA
CASSFLDREDTGELFF
TGTGCCAGCAGCTTCTTGGACAGGGAGGACACCGGGGAGCTGTTTTTT
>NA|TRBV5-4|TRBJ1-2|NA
CASSPPGLNYGYTF
TGTGCCAGCAGCCCCCCAGGGCTCAACTATGGCTACACCTTC
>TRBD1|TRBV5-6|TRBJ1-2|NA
CASSFRGTENYGYTF
TGTGCCAGCAGCTTTCGTGGGACAGAAAACTATGGCTACACCTTC
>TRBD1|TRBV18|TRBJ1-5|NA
CASSHLDRGPNQPQHF
TGTGCCAGCTCACACTTGGACAGGGGACCTAATCAGCCCCAGCATTTT
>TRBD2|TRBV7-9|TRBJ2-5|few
CASSSHLGLAGVGETQYF
TGTGCCAGCAGCTCGCACCTGGGACTAGCGGGAGTAGGGGAGACCCAGTACTTC
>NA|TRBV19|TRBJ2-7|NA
CASSIGTGNSYEQYF
TGTGCCAGTAGTATAGGCACCGGTAACTCCTACGAGCAGTACTTC